Below are 7 T cell receptor beta chains sequenced from a single sample in a study of cytomegalovirus exposure and HLA in healthy donors. 13 Jbeta primers and 60 Vbeta primers were used for the PCR. Produced via immunoSEQ multiplex PCR; TCRdb's table is partial and in-frame only. The repertoire holds approximately 160,000 clones, about 70% seen once, with about 2.5% in the top ten. The sequenced sample consisted of PBMCs. These receptor sequences come from a middle-aged woman in good health and CMV-seropositive.

The genes are TRBV7-9 and TRBJ2-1; 11 bases are shared with TRBD1. This CDR3 has 16 amino acids. Germline assignment: CDR1 SEHNR and CDR2 FQNEAQ (reference sequence). Losses at the gene ends were 0 bases for V and 6 bases for J; bases not matched to a gene: 4. The CDR3 DNA sequence: TGTGCCAGCAGCTTAGCTGGACAGGGGGCGGGCAATGAGCAGTTCTTC. It is translated as CASSLAGQGAGNEQFF.

The rearrangement links TRBV19 to TRBJ1-1; D perhaps matches TRBD1 (5 bases). V shed 5 bases and J shed 1 base, with 20 bases lying between them. Germline V gives CDR1 LNHDA, CDR2 SQIVND (reference sequence). This CDR3 region has 17 residues. The CDR3 sequence is CASSPYGGGFENTEAFF. CDR3 sequence (DNA): TGTGCCAGTAGTCCGTACGGGGGGGGATTCGAGAACACTGAAGCTTTCTTT.

On this clone: One end of the junction is discordant with germline, which a read error may explain. The chain uses TRBV7-7 and TRBJ2-5; weak D call: TRBD2 (6 bases). The CDR3 runs 16 residues. The V gene's germline CDR1 is SSHAT and CDR2 FNYEAQ (reference sequence). CDR3 amino acids: CASSSGPTSGLETQYF. The DNA of the CDR3 is TGTGCTAGCAGCTCCGGCCCGACTAGTGGACTCGAGACCCAGTACTTC.

This clone occurred a few times. This chain uses TRBV6-1 with TRBJ1-1; D is possibly TRBD1 (6 bases). The CDR3 has 13 amino acids. Germline V gene sequence: CDR1 MNHNS, CDR2 SASEGT. The CDR3 here is CAVRGGANTEAFF. CDR3 coding DNA: TGTGCTGTAAGGGGGGGGGCGAACACTGAAGCTTTCTTT.

The DNA of the CDR3 is TGTGCCAGCAGTGGAGGGGGGAGGGGCTATGGCTACACCTTC. This encodes CASSGGGRGYGYTF. The chain couples TRBV6-6 to TRBJ1-2; D is possibly TRBD1 (6 bases). CDR3 length: 14 residues. The V and J ends lost 5 bases and 4 bases respectively, with 14 bases between them. CDR1 is MNHNY and CDR2 is SVGAGI in the germline V gene (reference sequence).

This clone was counted a few times. J is TRBJ2-3 and V is TRBV28; no reliable D call. There are 15 residues in the CDR3. V was pared by 6 bases and J by 0 bases, with 13 bases between. Germline lookup yields CDR1 MDHEN and CDR2 SYDVKM. The CDR3 sequence is CASSYDRRSTDTQYF. CDR3 DNA sequence: TGTGCCAGCAGCTACGATCGCAGGAGCACAGATACGCAGTATTTT.

The CDR3 DNA reads TGCGCCAGCAGCTTAGGTGACACGTTCGGTTTCTTT. Protein product: CASSLGDTFGFF. The chain has TRBV5-1 and TRBJ1-1; D remains ambiguous. Germline CDR1 and CDR2: SGHRS and YFSETQ. V was pared by 2 bases and J by 13 bases, with 15 bases between. This CDR3 has 12 residues.